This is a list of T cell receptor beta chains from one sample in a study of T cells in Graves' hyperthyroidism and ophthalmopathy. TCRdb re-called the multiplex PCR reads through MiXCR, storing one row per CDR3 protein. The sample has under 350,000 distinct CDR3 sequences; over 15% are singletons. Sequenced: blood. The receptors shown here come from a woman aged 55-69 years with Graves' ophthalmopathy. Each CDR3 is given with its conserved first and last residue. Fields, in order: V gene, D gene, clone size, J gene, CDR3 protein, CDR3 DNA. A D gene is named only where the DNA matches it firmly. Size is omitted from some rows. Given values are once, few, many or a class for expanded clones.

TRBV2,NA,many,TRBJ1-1,CASTRDKSEAFF,TGTGCCAGCACTAGGGACAAGAGTGAAGCTTTCTTT
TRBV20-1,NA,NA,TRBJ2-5,CSARESWSETQYF,TGCAGTGCTAGAGAGTCGTGGTCGGAGACCCAGTACTTC
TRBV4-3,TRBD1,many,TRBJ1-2,CASSQRPGQGSDGYTF,TGCGCCAGCAGCCAGAGACCGGGACAGGGGAGCGATGGCTACACCTTC
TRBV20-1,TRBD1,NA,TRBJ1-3,CSARDRASGNTIYF,TGCAGTGCCAGGGACAGGGCCTCAGGAAACACCATATATTTT
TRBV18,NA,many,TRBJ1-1,CASSNLNEAFF,TGTGCCAGCTCAAACCTAAATGAAGCTTTCTTT
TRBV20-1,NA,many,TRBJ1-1,CSASVIKDTEAFF,TGCAGTGCTAGTGTCATCAAGGACACTGAAGCTTTCTTT
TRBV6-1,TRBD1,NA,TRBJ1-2,CAGSVDRLPNYGYTF,TGTGCCGGCAGTGTGGACAGGCTCCCGAACTATGGCTACACCTTC
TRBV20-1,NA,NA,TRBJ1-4,CSASKGGDEKLFF,TGCAGTGCTAGTAAGGGGGGCGATGAAAAACTGTTTTTT
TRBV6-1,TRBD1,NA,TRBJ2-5,CASSRSGTGEETQYF,TGTGCCAGCAGCCGCTCGGGGACAGGGGAAGAGACCCAGTACTTC
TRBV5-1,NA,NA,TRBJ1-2,CASSLAPGADGYTF,TGCGCCAGCAGCTTGGCCCCGGGGGCTGACGGCTACACCTTC
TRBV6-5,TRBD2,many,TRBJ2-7,CASSYSGGSAYEQYF,TGTGCCAGCAGTTACTCCGGGGGGTCGGCCTACGAGCAGTACTTC
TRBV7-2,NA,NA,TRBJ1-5,CASSPQSGRTDTQHF,TGTGCCAGCAGTCCCCAAAGCGGGAGGACAGATACGCAGCATTTT
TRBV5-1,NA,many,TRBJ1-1,CASSDPSGNTEAFF,TGCGCCAGCAGCGATCCCTCAGGGAACACTGAAGCTTTCTTT
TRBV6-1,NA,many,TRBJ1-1,CASSEDRGWVTEAFF,TGTGCCAGCAGTGAAGACCGGGGCTGGGTCACTGAAGCTTTCTTT
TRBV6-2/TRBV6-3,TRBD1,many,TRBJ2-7,CASRATTGGEQYF,TGTGCCAGCAGGGCGACTACAGGGGGTGAGCAGTACTTC
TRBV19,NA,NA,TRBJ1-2,CASTLGGRHGYTF,TGTGCCAGTACCCTAGGGGGAAGGCATGGCTACACCTTC
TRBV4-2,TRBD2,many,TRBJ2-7,CASSQEASGRVYEQYF,TGTGCCAGCAGCCAAGAGGCTAGCGGGAGGGTCTACGAGCAGTACTTC
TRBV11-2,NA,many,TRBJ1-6,CASSLNIIRGSPLHF,TGTGCCAGCAGCTTGAACATTATTCGCGGTTCACCCCTCCACTTT
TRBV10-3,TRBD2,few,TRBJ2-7,CAISGSASGGTYEQYF,TGTGCCATCAGTGGGAGCGCTAGCGGAGGAACCTACGAGCAGTACTTC